Listed below are T cell receptor beta chains from one sample, sequenced in a study of T cell repertoires in cytomegalovirus infection. TCRdb reprocessed the reads via MiXCR and lists one record per CDR3 protein. This table has fewer than 300,000 distinct CDR3 sequences, 25% appearing once. The sequenced sample was PBMCs. These receptors were taken from a human donor in good health (CMV status not recorded). Some clones in this sample may be carry-over from other donors' samples. Both conserved end residues are part of each CDR3. The order of the fields is clone size, CDR3 length, D gene, J gene, V gene, CDR3 DNA, CDR3 protein. The D gene is left open where the match is weak. Size is stated for part of the rows, as once, few or many counts, or as a class when the clone is expanded.

size: few; length: 14; D: .; J: TRBJ2-1; V: TRBV14; DNA: TGTGCCAGCAGCCCTTCCATGGCGGACAATGAGCAGTTCTTC; CDR3: CASSPSMADNEQFF
size: few; length: 17; D: .; J: TRBJ1-5; V: TRBV23-1; DNA: TGCGCCAGCAGTCAATCTGCGTGTGAGAGATTCAATCAGCCCCAGCATTTT; CDR3: CASSQSACERFNQPQHF
size: few; length: 16; D: .; J: TRBJ2-1; V: TRBV20-1; DNA: TGCAGTGCTAGTCGTTTAGCGCTGAGCTCCTACAATGAGCAGTTCTTC; CDR3: CSASRLALSSYNEQFF
size: .; length: 19; D: .; J: TRBJ2-2; V: TRBV3-1; DNA: TGTGCCAGCCGTCCCGGGTTCGGAGCGGGTCAGATGAACACCGGGGAGCTGTTTTTT; CDR3: CASRPGFGAGQMNTGELFF
size: .; length: 15; D: .; J: TRBJ2-1; V: TRBV5-1; DNA: TGCGCCAGCGGTTTAGGGACCACCTCCTACAATGAGCAGTTCTTC; CDR3: CASGLGTTSYNEQFF
size: many; length: 18; D: TRBD2; J: TRBJ2-1; V: TRBV19; DNA: TGTGCCAGTAGTATCAGGGGGCTAGCGGGAGGCTACTTGGATGAGCAGTTCTTC; CDR3: CASSIRGLAGGYLDEQFF
size: .; length: 15; D: .; J: TRBJ2-7; V: TRBV4-1; DNA: TGCGCCAGCAGCCAAACTACCGGGGTCGGGGACGAGCAGTACTTC; CDR3: CASSQTTGVGDEQYF
size: few; length: 13; D: .; J: TRBJ1-2; V: TRBV7-6; DNA: TGTGCCAGCAGCTCACAGCTAAACTATGGCTACACCTTC; CDR3: CASSSQLNYGYTF
size: many; length: 12; D: .; J: TRBJ2-3; V: TRBV7-6; DNA: TGTGCCAGCAGTCAGATCCCAGATACGCAGTATTTT; CDR3: CASSQIPDTQYF
size: many; length: 15; D: .; J: TRBJ1-6; V: TRBV7-2; DNA: TGTGCCAGCAGCTTAGTAGGCTCCTATAATTCACCCCTCCACTTT; CDR3: CASSLVGSYNSPLHF
size: few; length: 15; D: TRBD1; J: TRBJ2-1; V: TRBV28; DNA: TGTGCCAGCAGATACTCCGGGACAGGTCCGAATGAGCAGTTCTTC; CDR3: CASRYSGTGPNEQFF
size: few; length: 11; D: TRBD2; J: TRBJ2-1; V: TRBV2; DNA: TGTGCCAGCACCCAAAGCGGGGGGCCGTTCTTC; CDR3: CASTQSGGPFF
size: few; length: 12; D: .; J: TRBJ2-7; V: TRBV2; DNA: TGTGCCAGCCAGGACAGCTCCTACGAGCAGTACTTC; CDR3: CASQDSSYEQYF
size: many; length: 21; D: TRBD1; J: TRBJ1-5; V: TRBV28; DNA: TGTGCCAGCGGGTCTGGACAGGGCTTCACCCTACAGAGACCGGGGGGCCAGCCCCAGCATTTT; CDR3: CASGSGQGFTLQRPGGQPQHF
size: few; length: 15; D: .; J: TRBJ2-5; V: TRBV20-1; DNA: TGCAGTGCCATAGGTCTAGCGCGGCACCAAGAGACCCAGTACTTC; CDR3: CSAIGLARHQETQYF
size: few; length: 12; D: .; J: TRBJ2-3; V: TRBV6-5; DNA: TGTGCCAGCGGGACTCCATCACATACGCAGTATTTT; CDR3: CASGTPSHTQYF
size: few; length: 13; D: .; J: TRBJ1-5; V: TRBV5-6; DNA: TGTGCCAGCGCTTGGGGCCACAATCAGCCCCAGCATTTT; CDR3: CASAWGHNQPQHF
size: .; length: 13; D: .; J: TRBJ2-4; V: TRBV7-9; DNA: TGTGCCAGCAACGGGTTGTCCGAAAACATTCAGTACTTC; CDR3: CASNGLSENIQYF
size: few; length: 11; D: .; J: TRBJ1-5; V: TRBV28; DNA: TGTGCCAGCAGTGGCCGACAGCCCCAGCATTTT; CDR3: CASSGRQPQHF
size: many; length: 14; D: .; J: TRBJ1-5; V: TRBV7-9; DNA: TGTGCCAGCAGCTCAGGGCCTGTGGGGCAGCCCCAGCATTTT; CDR3: CASSSGPVGQPQHF
size: .; length: 14; D: .; J: TRBJ2-1; V: TRBV6-8; DNA: TGTGCCAGCAGACCGGGACGGACGTACAATGAGCAGTTCTTC; CDR3: CASRPGRTYNEQFF
size: .; length: 13; D: TRBD2; J: TRBJ2-1; V: TRBV19; DNA: TGTGCCAGTAGTATTTTGAGCGGGAACGAGCAGTTCTTC; CDR3: CASSILSGNEQFF
size: .; length: 13; D: .; J: TRBJ2-7; V: TRBV29-1; DNA: TGCAGCGTTGGGCAGCGAAACTCCTACGAGCAGTACTTC; CDR3: CSVGQRNSYEQYF
size: .; length: 14; D: TRBD2; J: TRBJ2-3; V: TRBV6-2/TRBV6-3; DNA: TGTGCCAGCAGTGAACTAGCGGGAGGTCGCACGCAGTATTTT; CDR3: CASSELAGGRTQYF
size: many; length: 17; D: TRBD1; J: TRBJ2-7; V: TRBV7-8; DNA: TGTGCCAGCAGCGCGACAGGGGTCTCAAAGTTATCGGGCGAGCAGTACTTC; CDR3: CASSATGVSKLSGEQYF
size: few; length: 13; D: .; J: TRBJ2-5; V: TRBV20-1; DNA: TGCAGTGCTAGCGTCGACACCGCCGAGACCCAGTACTTC; CDR3: CSASVDTAETQYF
size: .; length: 20; D: .; J: TRBJ2-5; V: TRBV11-2; DNA: TGTGCCAGCAGCTTAGAGTATAGCTCCGGGACGGCGACTTCAGAAGAGACCCAGTACTTC; CDR3: CASSLEYSSGTATSEETQYF
size: few; length: 14; D: TRBD1; J: TRBJ1-4; V: TRBV7-9; DNA: TGTGCCAGCAGCGAAGGACAGGGTTATGAAAAACTGTTTTTT; CDR3: CASSEGQGYEKLFF
size: many; length: 14; D: .; J: TRBJ2-5; V: TRBV7-6; DNA: TGTGCCAGCAGCTTAGTTGGCTTAACTGAGACCCAGTACTTC; CDR3: CASSLVGLTETQYF
size: .; length: 15; D: TRBD1; J: TRBJ2-2; V: TRBV14; DNA: TGTGCCAGCAGCCAAAGACAGGGCAGCACCGGGGAGCTGTTTTTT; CDR3: CASSQRQGSTGELFF
size: many; length: 15; D: TRBD2; J: TRBJ2-1; V: TRBV5-4; DNA: TGTGCCAGCAGCCCGGGACTAGCGGGAGGATATGAGCAGTTCTTC; CDR3: CASSPGLAGGYEQFF
size: once; length: 18; D: .; J: TRBJ2-5; V: TRBV28; DNA: TGTGCCAGCAGTTTAAGGATTTTAGGGACACAGAAGAGGGAGACCCAGTACTTC; CDR3: CASSLRILGTQKRETQYF
size: many; length: 15; D: .; J: TRBJ2-1; V: TRBV6-1; DNA: TGTGCCAGCTGTCTTAGCGGAAGCTCCTACAATGAGCAGTTCTTC; CDR3: CASCLSGSSYNEQFF
size: once; length: 14; D: .; J: TRBJ1-1; V: TRBV12-3/TRBV12-4; DNA: TGTGCCAGCAGTACAAAGGGACCCGACACTGAAGCTTTCTTT; CDR3: CASSTKGPDTEAFF
size: .; length: 16; D: TRBD1; J: TRBJ2-2; V: TRBV28; DNA: TGTGCCAGCGAATCTCCAGGGGGCTCGAACACCGGGGAGCTGTTTTTT; CDR3: CASESPGGSNTGELFF
size: .; length: 12; D: .; J: TRBJ2-5; V: TRBV15; DNA: TGTGCCACCAGTCGCAGGGAAGAGACCCAGTACTTC; CDR3: CATSRREETQYF
size: few; length: 15; D: TRBD2; J: TRBJ2-7; V: TRBV15; DNA: TGTGCCACCAGCAGTGGACTAGCGGGGAGGGACGAGCAGTACTTC; CDR3: CATSSGLAGRDEQYF
size: many; length: 16; D: TRBD2; J: TRBJ2-1; V: TRBV7-6; DNA: TGTGCCAGCAGCTTAGTGGTCCCTAGCGGGGACAATGAGCAGTTCTTC; CDR3: CASSLVVPSGDNEQFF
size: medium-sized; length: 16; D: TRBD2; J: TRBJ2-5; V: TRBV7-3; DNA: TGTGCCAGCAGCTTATACGCTAGCGGGAGATCAGCGACCCAGTACTTC; CDR3: CASSLYASGRSATQYF
size: few; length: 14; D: .; J: TRBJ2-1; V: TRBV7-2; DNA: TGTGCCAGCAGCTTAGGTGCAGGGATGGGTGAGCAGTTCTTC; CDR3: CASSLGAGMGEQFF